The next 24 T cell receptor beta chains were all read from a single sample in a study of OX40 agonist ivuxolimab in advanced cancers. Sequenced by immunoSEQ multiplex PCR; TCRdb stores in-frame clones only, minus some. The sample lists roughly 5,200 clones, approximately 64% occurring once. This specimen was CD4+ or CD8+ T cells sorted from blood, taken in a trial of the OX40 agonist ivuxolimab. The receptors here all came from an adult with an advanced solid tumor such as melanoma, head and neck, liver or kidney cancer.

CDR3: CASSSSPREPAFGYTF. DNA for the CDR3: TGTGCCAGCAGCTCATCCCCCAGGGAGCCCGCTTTTGGCTACACCTTC. The rearrangement links TRBV9 to TRBJ1-2, with D perhaps matching TRBD1 (5 bases). V lost 4 bases and J 7 bases, leaving 23 bases between the germline ends. The germline V gene has CDR1 SGDLS and CDR2 YYNGEE. CDR3 length: 16 residues.

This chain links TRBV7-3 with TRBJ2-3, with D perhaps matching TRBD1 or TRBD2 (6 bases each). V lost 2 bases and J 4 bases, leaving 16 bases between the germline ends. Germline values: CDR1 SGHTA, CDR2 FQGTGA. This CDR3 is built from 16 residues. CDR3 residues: CASSLVGGGGADTQYF. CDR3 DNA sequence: TGTGCCAGCAGCTTAGTCGGAGGGGGTGGCGCAGATACGCAGTATTTT.

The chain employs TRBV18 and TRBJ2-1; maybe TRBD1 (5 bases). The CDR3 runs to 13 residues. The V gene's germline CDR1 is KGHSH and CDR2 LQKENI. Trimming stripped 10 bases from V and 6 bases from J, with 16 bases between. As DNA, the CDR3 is TGTGCCACTCGGACATGGAAGGGCAATGAGCAGTTCTTC. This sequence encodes CATRTWKGNEQFF.

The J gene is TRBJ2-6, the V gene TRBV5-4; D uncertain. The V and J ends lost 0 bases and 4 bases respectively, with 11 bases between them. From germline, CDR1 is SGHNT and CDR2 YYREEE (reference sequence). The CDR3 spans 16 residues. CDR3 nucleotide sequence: TGTGCCAGCAGCTTGGAGGCGGCCGGAGGGGCCAACGTCCTGACTTTC. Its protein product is CASSLEAAGGANVLTF.

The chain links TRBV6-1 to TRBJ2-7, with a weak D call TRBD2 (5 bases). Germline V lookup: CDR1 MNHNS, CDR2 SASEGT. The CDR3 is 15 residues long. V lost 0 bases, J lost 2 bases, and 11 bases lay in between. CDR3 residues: CASSEAQSGAYEQYF. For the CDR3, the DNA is TGTGCCAGCAGTGAAGCGCAGTCCGGGGCCTACGAGCAGTACTTC.

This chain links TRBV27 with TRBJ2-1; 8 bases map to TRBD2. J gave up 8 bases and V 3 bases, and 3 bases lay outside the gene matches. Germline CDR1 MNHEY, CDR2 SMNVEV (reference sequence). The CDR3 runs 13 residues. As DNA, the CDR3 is TGTGCCAGCAGTTTCGTCGGGGGGGATGAGCAGTTCTTC. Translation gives CASSFVGGDEQFF.

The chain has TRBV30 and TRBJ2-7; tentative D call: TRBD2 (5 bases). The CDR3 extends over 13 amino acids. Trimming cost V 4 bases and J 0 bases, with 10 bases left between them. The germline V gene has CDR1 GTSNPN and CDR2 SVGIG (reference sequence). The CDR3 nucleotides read TGTGCCTGGAATACCGGGATCTCCTACGAGCAGTACTTC. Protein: CAWNTGISYEQYF.

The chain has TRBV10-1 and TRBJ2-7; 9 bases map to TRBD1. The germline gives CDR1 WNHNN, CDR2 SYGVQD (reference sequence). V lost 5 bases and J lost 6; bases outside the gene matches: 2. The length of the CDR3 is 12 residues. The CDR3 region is CASSTGGGEQYF. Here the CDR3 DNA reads TGCGCCAGCAGTACAGGGGGCGGCGAGCAGTACTTC.

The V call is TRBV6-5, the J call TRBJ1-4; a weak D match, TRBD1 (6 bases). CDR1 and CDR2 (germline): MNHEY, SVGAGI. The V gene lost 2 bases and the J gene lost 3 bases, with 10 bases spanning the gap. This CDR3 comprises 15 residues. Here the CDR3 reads CASSYVGASNEKLFF. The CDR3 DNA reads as TGTGCCAGCAGTTACGTGGGGGCGTCTAATGAAAAACTGTTTTTT.

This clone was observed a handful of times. The CDR3 here is CASSVRVRNQPQHF. CDR3 bases: TGTGCCAGCAGCGTCAGGGTTCGGAATCAGCCCCAGCATTTT. V and J are TRBV5-8 and TRBJ1-5, with D tentatively TRBD1 (5 bases). The V and J ends lost 4 bases and 4 bases respectively, with 12 bases between them. CDR1 is SGHTS, CDR2 YDEGEE, per germline. The CDR3 contains 14 residues.

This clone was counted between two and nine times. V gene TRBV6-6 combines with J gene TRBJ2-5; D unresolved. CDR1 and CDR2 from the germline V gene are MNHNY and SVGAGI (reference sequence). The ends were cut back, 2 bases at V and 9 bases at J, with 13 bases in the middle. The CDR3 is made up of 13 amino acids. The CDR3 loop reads CASSYLLDGPQYF. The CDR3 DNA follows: TGTGCCAGCAGTTACCTCTTAGACGGGCCCCAGTACTTC.

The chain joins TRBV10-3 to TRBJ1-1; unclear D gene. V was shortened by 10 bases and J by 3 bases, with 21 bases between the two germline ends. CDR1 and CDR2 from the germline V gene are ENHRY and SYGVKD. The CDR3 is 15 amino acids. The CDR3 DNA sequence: TGTGCCAGCACCTACAGCTCCCTTGGGGACACTGAAGCTTTCTTT. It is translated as CASTYSSLGDTEAFF.

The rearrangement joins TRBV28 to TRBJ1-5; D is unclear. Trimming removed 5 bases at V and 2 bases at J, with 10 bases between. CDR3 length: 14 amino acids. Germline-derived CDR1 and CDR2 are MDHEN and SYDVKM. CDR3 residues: CASSIRLGNQPQHF. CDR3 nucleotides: TGTGCCAGCAGTATCAGGTTGGGCAATCAGCCCCAGCATTTT.

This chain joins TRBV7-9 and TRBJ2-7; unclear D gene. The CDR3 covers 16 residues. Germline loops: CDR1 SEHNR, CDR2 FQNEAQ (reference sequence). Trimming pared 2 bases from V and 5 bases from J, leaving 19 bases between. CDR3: CASSLNPREKSDEQYF. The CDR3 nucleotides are TGTGCCAGCAGCTTAAACCCCCGCGAGAAGAGCGACGAGCAGTACTTC.

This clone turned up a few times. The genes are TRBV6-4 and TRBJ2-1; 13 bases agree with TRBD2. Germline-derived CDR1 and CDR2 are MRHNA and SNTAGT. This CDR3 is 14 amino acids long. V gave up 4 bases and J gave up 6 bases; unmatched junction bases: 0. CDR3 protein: CASSGTSGSNEQFF. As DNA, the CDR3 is TGTGCCAGCAGTGGGACTAGCGGGAGCAATGAGCAGTTCTTC.

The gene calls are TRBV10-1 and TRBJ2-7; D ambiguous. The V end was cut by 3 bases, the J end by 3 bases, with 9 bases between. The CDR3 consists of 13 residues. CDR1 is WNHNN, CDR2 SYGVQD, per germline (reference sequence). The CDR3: CASSEGNLYEQYF. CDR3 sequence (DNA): TGCGCCAGCAGTGAAGGGAACCTCTACGAGCAGTACTTC.

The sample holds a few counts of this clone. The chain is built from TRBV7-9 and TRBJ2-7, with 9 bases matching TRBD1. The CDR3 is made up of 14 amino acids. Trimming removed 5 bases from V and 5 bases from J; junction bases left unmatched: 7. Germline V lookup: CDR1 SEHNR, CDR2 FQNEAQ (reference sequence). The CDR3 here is CASSPGTGFDEQYF. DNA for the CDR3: TGTGCCAGCAGCCCCGGGACAGGGTTCGACGAGCAGTACTTC.

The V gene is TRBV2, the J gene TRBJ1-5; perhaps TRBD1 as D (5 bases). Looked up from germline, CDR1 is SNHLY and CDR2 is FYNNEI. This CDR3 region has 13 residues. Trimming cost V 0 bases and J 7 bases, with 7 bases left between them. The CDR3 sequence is CASSEARDQPQHF. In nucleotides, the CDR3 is TGTGCCAGCAGTGAAGCCAGGGACCAGCCCCAGCATTTT.

CDR3 region: CATQPLQGLSEAFF. The CDR3 bases are TGTGCCACCCAACCCCTACAGGGCCTCTCTGAAGCTTTCTTT. The J gene is TRBJ1-1, the V gene TRBV25-1, with D perhaps TRBD1 (6 bases). The CDR3 loop spans 14 amino acids. CDR1 MGHDK and CDR2 SYGVNS come from the germline V gene. V lost 10 bases and J lost 6, with 21 bases in between.

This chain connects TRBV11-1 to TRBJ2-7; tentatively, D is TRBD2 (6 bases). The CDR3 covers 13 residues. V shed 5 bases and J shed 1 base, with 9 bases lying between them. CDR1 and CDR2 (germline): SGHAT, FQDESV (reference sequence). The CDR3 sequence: CASSEGLSYEQYF. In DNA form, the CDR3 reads TGTGCCAGCAGCGAAGGACTATCCTACGAGCAGTACTTC.

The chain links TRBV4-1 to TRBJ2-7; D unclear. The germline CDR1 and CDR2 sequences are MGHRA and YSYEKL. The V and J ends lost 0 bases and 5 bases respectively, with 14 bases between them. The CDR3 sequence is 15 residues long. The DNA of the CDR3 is TGCGCCAGCAGCCAAGATCAACGGTTCCGGAACGAGCAGTACTTC. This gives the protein CASSQDQRFRNEQYF.

CDR3: CASSLGWGGSREETQYF. The CDR3 DNA is TGCGCCAGCAGCTTGGGCTGGGGCGGGAGTAGAGAAGAGACCCAGTACTTC. This chain connects TRBV5-1 to TRBJ2-5, with 7 bases matching TRBD2. This CDR3 has 17 residues. The ends lost 0 bases at V and 3 bases at J; junction bases unmatched: 11. From germline, CDR1 is SGHRS and CDR2 YFSETQ.

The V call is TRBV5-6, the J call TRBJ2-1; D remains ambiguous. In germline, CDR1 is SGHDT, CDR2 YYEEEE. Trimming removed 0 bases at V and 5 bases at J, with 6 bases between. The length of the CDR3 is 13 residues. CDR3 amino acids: CASSLEANNEQFF. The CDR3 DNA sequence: TGTGCCAGCAGCTTGGAGGCGAACAATGAGCAGTTCTTC. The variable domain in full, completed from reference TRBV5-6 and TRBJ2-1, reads DAGVTQSPTHLIKTRGQQVTLRCSPKSGHDTVSWYQQALGQGPQFIFQYYEEEERQRGNFPDRFSGHQFPNYSSELNVNALLLGDSALYLCASSLEANNEQFFGPGTRLTVL.

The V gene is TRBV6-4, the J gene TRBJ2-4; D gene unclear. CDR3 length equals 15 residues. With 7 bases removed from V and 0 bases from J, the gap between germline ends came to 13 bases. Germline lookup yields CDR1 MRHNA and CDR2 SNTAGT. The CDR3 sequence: CASIRSDLAKNIQYF. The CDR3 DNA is TGTGCCAGCATTCGGAGCGATTTAGCCAAAAACATTCAGTACTTC.